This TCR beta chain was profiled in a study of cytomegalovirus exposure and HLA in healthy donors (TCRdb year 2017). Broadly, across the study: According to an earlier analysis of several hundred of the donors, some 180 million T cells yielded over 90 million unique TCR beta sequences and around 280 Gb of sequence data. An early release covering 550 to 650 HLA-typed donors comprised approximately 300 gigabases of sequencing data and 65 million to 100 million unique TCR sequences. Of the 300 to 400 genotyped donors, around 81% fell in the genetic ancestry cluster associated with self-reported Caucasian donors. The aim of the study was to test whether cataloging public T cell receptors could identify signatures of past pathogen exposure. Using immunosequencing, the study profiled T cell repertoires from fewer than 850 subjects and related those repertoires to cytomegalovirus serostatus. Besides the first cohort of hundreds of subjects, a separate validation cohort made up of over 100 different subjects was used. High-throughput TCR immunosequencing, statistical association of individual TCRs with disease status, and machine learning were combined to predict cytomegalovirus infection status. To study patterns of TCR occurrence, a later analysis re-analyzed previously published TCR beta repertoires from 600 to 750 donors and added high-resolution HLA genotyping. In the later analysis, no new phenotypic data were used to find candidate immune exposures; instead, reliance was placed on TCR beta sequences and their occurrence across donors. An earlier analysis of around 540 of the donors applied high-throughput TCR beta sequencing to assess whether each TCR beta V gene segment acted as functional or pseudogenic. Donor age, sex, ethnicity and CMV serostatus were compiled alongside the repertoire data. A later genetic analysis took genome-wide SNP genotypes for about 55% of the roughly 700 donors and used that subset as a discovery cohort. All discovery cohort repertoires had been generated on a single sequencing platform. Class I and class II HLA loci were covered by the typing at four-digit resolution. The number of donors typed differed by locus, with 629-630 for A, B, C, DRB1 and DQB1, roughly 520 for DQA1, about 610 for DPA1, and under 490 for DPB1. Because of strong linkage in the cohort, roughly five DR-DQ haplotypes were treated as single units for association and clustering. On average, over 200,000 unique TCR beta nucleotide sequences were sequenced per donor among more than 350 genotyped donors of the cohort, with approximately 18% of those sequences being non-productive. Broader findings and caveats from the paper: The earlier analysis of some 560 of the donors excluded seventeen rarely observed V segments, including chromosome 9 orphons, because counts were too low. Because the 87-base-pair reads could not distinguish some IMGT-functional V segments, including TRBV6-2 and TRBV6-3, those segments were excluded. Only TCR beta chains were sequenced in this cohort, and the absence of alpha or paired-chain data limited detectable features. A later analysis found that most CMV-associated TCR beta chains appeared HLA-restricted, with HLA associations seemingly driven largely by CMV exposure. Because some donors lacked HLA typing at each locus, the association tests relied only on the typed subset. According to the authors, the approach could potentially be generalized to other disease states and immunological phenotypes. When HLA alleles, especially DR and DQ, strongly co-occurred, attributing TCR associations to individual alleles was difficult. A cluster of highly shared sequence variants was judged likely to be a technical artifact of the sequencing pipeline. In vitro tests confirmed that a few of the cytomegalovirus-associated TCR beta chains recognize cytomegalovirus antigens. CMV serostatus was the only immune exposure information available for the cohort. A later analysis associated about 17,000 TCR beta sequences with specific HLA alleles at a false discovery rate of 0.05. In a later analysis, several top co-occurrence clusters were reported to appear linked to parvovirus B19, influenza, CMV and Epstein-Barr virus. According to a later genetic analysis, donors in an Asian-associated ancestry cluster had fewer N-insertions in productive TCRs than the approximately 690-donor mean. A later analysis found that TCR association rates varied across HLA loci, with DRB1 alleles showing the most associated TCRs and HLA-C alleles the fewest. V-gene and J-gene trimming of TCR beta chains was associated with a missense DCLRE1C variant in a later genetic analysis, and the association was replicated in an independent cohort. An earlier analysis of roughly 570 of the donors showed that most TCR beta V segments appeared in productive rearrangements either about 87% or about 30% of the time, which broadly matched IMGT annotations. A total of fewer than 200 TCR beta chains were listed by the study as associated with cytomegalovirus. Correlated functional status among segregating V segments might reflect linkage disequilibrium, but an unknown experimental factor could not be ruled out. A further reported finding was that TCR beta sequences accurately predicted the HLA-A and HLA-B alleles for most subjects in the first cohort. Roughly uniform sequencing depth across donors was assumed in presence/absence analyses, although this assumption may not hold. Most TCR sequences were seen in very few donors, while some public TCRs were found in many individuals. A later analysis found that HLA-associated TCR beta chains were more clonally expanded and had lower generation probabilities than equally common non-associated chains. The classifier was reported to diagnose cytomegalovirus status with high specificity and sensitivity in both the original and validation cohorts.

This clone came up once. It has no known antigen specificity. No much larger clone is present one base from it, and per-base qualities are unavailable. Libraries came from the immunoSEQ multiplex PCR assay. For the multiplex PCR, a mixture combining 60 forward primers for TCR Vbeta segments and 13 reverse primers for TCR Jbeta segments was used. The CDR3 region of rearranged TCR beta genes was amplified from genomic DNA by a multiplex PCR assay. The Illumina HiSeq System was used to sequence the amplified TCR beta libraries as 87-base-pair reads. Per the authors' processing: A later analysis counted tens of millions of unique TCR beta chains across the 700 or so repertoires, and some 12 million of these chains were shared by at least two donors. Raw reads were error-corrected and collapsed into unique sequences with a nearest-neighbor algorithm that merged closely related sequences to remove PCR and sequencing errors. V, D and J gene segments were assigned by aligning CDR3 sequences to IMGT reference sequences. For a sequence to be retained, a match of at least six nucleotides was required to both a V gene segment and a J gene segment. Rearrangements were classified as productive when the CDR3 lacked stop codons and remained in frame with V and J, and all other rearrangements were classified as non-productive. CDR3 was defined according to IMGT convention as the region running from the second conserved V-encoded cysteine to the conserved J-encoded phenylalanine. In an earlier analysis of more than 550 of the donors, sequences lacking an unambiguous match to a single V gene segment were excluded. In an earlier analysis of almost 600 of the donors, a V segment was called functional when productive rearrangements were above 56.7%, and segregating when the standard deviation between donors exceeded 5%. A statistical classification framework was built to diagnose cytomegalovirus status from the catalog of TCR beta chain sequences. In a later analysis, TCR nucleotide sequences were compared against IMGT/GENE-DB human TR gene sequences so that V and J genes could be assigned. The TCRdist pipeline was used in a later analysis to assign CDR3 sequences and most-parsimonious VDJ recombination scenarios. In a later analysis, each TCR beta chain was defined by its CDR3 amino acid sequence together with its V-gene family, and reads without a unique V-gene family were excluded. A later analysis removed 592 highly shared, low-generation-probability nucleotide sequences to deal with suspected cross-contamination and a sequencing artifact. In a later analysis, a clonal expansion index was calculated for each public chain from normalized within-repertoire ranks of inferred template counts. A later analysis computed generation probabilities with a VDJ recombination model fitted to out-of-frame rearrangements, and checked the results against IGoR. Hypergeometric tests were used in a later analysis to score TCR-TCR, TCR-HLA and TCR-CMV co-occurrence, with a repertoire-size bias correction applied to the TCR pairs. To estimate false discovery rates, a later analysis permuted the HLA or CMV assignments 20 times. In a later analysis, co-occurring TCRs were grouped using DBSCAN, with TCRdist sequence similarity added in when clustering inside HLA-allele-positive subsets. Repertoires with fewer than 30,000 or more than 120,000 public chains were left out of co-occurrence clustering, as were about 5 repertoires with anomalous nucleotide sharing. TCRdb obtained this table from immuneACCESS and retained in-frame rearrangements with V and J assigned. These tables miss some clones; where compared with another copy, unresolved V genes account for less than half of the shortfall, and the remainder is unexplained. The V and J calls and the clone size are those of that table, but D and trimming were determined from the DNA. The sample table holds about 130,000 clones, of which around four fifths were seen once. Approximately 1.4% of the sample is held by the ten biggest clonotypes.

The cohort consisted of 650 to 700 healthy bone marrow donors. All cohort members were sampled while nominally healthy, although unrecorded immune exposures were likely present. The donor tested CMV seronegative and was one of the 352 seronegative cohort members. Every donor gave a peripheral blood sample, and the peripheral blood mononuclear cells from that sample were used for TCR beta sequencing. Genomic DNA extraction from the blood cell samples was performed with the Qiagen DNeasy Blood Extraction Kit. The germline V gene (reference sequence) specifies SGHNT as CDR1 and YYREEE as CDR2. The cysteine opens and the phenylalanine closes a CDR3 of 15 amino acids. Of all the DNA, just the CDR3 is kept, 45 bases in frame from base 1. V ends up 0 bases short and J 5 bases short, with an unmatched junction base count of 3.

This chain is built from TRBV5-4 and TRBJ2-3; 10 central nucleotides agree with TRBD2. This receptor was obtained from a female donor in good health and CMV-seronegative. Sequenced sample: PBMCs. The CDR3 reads CASSLEPSGRDTQYF. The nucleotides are TGTGCCAGCAGCTTGGAGCCTAGCGGGAGAGATACGCAGTATTTT.